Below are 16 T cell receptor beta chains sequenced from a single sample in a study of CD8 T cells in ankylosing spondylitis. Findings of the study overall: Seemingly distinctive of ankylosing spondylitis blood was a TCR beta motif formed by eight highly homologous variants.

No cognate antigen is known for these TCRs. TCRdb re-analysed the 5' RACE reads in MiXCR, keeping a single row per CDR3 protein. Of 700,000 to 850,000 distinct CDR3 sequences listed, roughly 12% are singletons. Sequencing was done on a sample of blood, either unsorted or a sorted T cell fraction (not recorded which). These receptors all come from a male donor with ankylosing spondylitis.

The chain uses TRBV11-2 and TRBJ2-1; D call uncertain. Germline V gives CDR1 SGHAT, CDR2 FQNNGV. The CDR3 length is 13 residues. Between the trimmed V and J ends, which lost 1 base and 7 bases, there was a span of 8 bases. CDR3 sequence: CASSLVWRNEQFF. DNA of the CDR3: TGTGCCAGCAGCTTAGTCTGGCGAAATGAGCAGTTCTTC.

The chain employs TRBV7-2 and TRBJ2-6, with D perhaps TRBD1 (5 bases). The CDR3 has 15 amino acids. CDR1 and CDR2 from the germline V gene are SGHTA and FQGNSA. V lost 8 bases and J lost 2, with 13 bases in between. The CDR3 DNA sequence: TGTGCCAGCGTCCGCAGGGTTGCTGGGGCCAACGTCCTGACTTTC. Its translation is CASVRRVAGANVLTF.

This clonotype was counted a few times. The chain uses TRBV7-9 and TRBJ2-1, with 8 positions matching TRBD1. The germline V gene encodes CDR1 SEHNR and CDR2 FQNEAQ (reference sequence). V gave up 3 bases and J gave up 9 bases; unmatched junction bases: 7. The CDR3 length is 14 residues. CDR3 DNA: TGTGCCAGCAGCTTTGCTCCAGGGGGCGGTGAGCAGTTCTTC. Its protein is CASSFAPGGGEQFF. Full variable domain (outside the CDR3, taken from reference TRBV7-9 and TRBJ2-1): DTGVSQNPRHKITKRGQNVTFRCDPISEHNRLYWYRQTLGQGPEFLTYFQNEAQLEKSRLLSDRFSAERPKGSFSTLEIQRTEQGDSAMYLCASSFAPGGGEQFFGPGTRLTVL.

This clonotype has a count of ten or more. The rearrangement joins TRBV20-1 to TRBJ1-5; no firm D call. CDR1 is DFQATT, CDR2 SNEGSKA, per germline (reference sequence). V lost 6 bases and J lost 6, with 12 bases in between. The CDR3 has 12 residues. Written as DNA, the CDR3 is TGCAGTGCCGCCGCCTGGTCTCAGCCCCAGCATTTT. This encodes CSAAAWSQPQHF.

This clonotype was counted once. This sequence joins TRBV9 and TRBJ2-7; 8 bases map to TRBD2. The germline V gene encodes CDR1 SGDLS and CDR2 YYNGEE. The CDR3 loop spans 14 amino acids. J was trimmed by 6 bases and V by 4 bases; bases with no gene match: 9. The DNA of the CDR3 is TGTGCCAGCAGCCCCGAGCGGGGGTTTGGCGAGCAGTACTTC. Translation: CASSPERGFGEQYF.

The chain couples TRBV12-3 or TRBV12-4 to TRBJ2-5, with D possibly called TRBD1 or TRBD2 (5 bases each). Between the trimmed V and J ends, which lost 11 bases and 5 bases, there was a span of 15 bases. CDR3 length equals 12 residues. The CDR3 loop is CAAGRAGETQYF. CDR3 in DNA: TGTGCCGCGGGCAGGGCAGGTGAGACCCAGTACTTC.

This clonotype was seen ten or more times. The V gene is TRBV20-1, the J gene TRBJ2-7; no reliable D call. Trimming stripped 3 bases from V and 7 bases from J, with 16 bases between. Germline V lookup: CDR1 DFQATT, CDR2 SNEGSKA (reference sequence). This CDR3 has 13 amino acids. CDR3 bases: TGCAGTGCTAGTTACCGGGCCCCCAAGGAGCAGTACTTC. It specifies CSASYRAPKEQYF.

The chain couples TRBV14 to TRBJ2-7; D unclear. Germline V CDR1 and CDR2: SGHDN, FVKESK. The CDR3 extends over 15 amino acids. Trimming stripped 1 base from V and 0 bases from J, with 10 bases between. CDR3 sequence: CASSQALPLSYEQYF. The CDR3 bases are TGTGCCAGCAGCCAAGCTCTTCCACTCTCCTACGAGCAGTACTTC.

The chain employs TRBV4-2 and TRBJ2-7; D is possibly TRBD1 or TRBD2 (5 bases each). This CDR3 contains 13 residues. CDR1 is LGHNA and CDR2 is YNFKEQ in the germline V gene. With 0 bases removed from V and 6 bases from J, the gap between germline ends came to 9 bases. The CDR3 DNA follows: TGTGCCAGCAGCCAAGATCGAGGGGTCGAGCAGTACTTC. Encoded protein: CASSQDRGVEQYF.

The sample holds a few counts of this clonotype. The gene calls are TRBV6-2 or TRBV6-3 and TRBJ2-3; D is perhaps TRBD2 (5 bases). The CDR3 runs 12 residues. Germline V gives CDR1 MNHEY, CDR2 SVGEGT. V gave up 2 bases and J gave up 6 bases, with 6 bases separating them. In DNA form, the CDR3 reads TGTGCCAGCAGTTACAGGGAGGATACGCAGTATTTT. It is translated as CASSYREDTQYF.

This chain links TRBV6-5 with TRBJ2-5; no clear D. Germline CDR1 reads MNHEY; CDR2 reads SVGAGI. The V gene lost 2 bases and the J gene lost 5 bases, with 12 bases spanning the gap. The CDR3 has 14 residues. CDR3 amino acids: CASSYGVGWETQYF. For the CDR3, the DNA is TGTGCCAGCAGTTACGGGGTGGGGTGGGAGACCCAGTACTTC.

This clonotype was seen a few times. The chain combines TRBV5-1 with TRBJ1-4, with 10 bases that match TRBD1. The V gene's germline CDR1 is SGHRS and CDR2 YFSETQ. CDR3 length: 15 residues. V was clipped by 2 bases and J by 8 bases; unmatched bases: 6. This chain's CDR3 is CASSFLGTGAEKLFF. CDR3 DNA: TGCGCCAGCAGCTTCCTAGGGACAGGGGCCGAAAAACTGTTTTTT.

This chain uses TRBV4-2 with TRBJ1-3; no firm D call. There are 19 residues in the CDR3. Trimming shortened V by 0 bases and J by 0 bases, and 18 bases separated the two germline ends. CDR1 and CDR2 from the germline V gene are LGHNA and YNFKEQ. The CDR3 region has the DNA TGTGCCAGCAGCCAAGATAATACAGAACTGATCTCCTCTGGAAACACCATATATTTT. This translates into CASSQDNTELISSGNTIYF.

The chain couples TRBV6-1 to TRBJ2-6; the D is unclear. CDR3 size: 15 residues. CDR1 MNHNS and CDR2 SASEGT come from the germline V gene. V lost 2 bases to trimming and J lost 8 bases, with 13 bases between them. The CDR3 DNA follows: TGTGCCAGCAGTGAAATAGTAACAGACTCCAACGTCCTGACTTTC. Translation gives CASSEIVTDSNVLTF.

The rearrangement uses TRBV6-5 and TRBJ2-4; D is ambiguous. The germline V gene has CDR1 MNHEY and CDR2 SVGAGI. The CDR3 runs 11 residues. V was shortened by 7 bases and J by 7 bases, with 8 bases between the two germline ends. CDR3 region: CASKFGNIQYF. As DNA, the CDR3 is TGTGCCAGCAAATTTGGGAACATTCAGTACTTC.

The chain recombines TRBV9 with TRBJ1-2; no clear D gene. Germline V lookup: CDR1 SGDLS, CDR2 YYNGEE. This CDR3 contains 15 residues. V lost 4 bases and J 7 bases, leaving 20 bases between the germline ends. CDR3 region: CASSLLGGFGGGYTF. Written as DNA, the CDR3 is TGTGCCAGCAGCCTACTTGGTGGGTTTGGCGGTGGCTACACCTTC.